Included here is one TCR beta chain sequence, with context. From germline, CDR1 is SNHLY and CDR2 FYNNEI. V dropped 3 bases and J dropped 0 bases, with 8 bases sitting between them. There are 14 residues in the CDR3. The sample originates from a study of blood T cell repertoires in COVID-19. Turning to the study itself: Samples representing acute and convalescent COVID-19 were sourced from the United States, Italy and Spain.

The authors' processing: Reference gene primer amplification gave nucleated cell count estimates. The assay was immunoSEQ multiplex PCR, and TCRdb's table has in-frame clones only and misses some. D and trimming come from the DNA, and the V and J calls and clone size come from that table. The repertoire holds 52,000 or so clones, with around 83% as singletons. The chain joins TRBV2 to TRBJ1-1, with a weak D call TRBD1 (6 bases). What was sequenced was peripheral blood. The TCR was taken from a human donor in a cohort sampled during active or convalescent COVID-19. The CDR3 nucleotides read TGTGCCAGCAGTGAGGACAGTATGAACACTGAAGCTTTCTTT. This translates into CASSEDSMNTEAFF.